This T cell receptor beta chain was identified in a study of T cells in Graves' hyperthyroidism and ophthalmopathy. This clonotype came up many times. Germline V lookup: CDR1 SGHRS, CDR2 YFSETQ. V gave up 0 bases and J gave up 0 bases, with 15 bases separating them. The CDR3 is made up of 17 amino acids. The TCR beta CDR3 regions underwent amplification using RNA transcripts as the source. During a first-round RT-PCR of the TCR CDR3, the HTBI primer set was used. TCRdb processed the multiplex PCR reads anew with MiXCR; each CDR3 protein has one entry. This repertoire shows about 200,000 distinct CDR3 sequences, roughly a sixth found once; its top ten account for approximately 56%. Patients with uncontrolled infections, other autoimmune diseases, pregnancy or lactation were excluded.

The receptor was isolated from a woman in her forties or fifties with Graves' hyperthyroidism. Sequencing used blood. The chain recombines TRBV5-1 with TRBJ1-1, with D maybe TRBD1 (5 bases). The CDR3 protein is CASSLAATARMNTEAFF. CDR3 DNA sequence: TGCGCCAGCAGCTTGGCCGCGACAGCCAGAATGAACACTGAAGCTTTCTTT. The full variable domain, in which reference TRBV5-1 and TRBJ1-1 provide the parts outside the CDR3, is KAGVTQTPRYLIKTRGQQVTLSCSPISGHRSVSWYQQTPGQGLQFLFEYFSETQRNKGNFPGRFSGRQFSNSRSEMNVSTLELGDSALYLCASSLAATARMNTEAFFGQGTRLTVV.